Listed here is a single TCR beta chain. This table comes from immunoSEQ multiplex PCR, and its TCRdb copy is limited to in-frame clones, with some not included. This table holds millions of clones, approximately 95% found once. V was trimmed by 5 bases and J by 4 bases, leaving 7 bases between them. This CDR3 has 12 residues. Germline CDR1 reads SGHAT; CDR2 reads FQNNGV. The data derive from a study of shared clonotypes between healthy human individuals. Background on the study: The plates for each donor numbered three CD4 naive, three CD4 memory, two CD8 naive and one CD8 memory.

This chain uses TRBV11-2 with TRBJ2-3; no firm D call. Sequenced material: naive CD4+ T cells sorted from blood. Subset defined: CD45RA+ positively selected. This receptor was taken from a man between 18 and 35 years old in good health. This CDR3 is CASSPYADTQYF. CDR3 nucleotides: TGTGCCAGCAGCCCGTACGCAGATACGCAGTATTTT.